This TCR beta chain was sequenced in a study of shared clonotypes between healthy human individuals. On this clone: The antigen is undetermined.

In the CD4+ fraction, cells were divided into CD45RA+ naive and CD45RA-negative memory subsets. Study-level findings and limits: In general, naive subsets displayed greater estimated richness than memory subsets did. Read depth was anticipated to influence clonotype sharing among donors.

Sequenced by immunoSEQ multiplex PCR; TCRdb stores in-frame clones only, minus some. The sample includes approximately 1,500,000 clones, approximately 98% seen only once; the top ten take roughly 0.42%. The origin of this receptor is a man between 25 and 39 years old in good health. Sequenced material: naive CD4+ T cells sorted from blood. The subset denotes: CD45RA+ positively selected.

The CDR3: CASSMGQGRDTQYF. The CDR3 DNA sequence: TGTGCCAGTAGTATGGGACAGGGTAGAGATACGCAGTATTTT. V gene TRBV19 combines with J gene TRBJ2-3; 9 nucleotides agree with TRBD1. There are 14 residues in the CDR3. The trim removed 3 bases at V and 5 bases at J, leaving 3 bases unmatched. Germline V gives CDR1 LNHDA, CDR2 SQIVND (reference sequence).